The 5 T cell receptor beta chains in this list originate from one sample, sequenced in a study of beta chain features in type 1 diabetes. Broader study findings: Within each of all four CD4+ subsets, Type 1 diabetes patients had TCRB CDR3s that were moderately but significantly shorter.

No antigen is known for these receptors. TCRB transcripts that were expressed got sequenced, as all of the isolated RNA had been reverse transcribed. Sequencing was performed with immunoSEQ multiplex PCR; in TCRdb, only in-frame clones are kept and a portion is missing. Of about 660,000 clones in the sample, 11% to 15% are singletons; the top ten hold nearly 0.04%. Sequencing used naive CD4+ T cells from blood. Receptors originate from a man aged 18 to 29 with type 1 diabetes.

The J gene is TRBJ2-3, the V gene TRBV2; D tentatively reads TRBD1 or TRBD2 (5 bases each). The CDR3 length is 14 residues. V was shortened by 2 bases and J by 4 bases, with 10 bases between the two germline ends. Per the germline V gene, CDR1 is SNHLY and CDR2 is FYNNEI. The CDR3 loop reads CASSERGVADTQYF. The CDR3 DNA reads as TGTGCCAGCAGTGAAAGAGGGGTGGCAGATACGCAGTATTTT.

This clone was detected a few times. This rearrangement joins TRBV29-1 to TRBJ2-3; 10 nucleotides align to TRBD2. This CDR3 comprises 15 residues. V gave up 6 bases and J gave up 3 bases; unmatched junction bases: 9. The germline gives CDR1 SQVTM, CDR2 ANQGSEA. CDR3 DNA: TGCAGCGTCAGCGGGGGGGCAGGAGCAACAGATACGCAGTATTTT. It yields the protein CSVSGGAGATDTQYF.

This clone occurred a few times. Within the sample, other DNA sequences also encode this same CDR3. The V and J genes are TRBV5-6 and TRBJ2-7, with unresolved D. The germline V and J ends were trimmed by 2 bases and 3 bases, with 3 bases remaining between them. Germline lookup yields CDR1 SGHDT and CDR2 YYEEEE. The CDR3 totals 11 residues. This CDR3 is CASSFSYEQYF. The CDR3 nucleotides read TGTGCCAGCAGCTTCAGCTACGAGCAGTACTTC.

The chain has TRBV6-5 and TRBJ2-7; D gene ambiguous. The end of the DNA aligns better with TRBJ2-1, so the J call may be wrong. The V gene's germline CDR1 is MNHEY and CDR2 SVGAGI. This CDR3 contains 12 residues. CDR3 protein: CASSSYPWEQFF. The CDR3 nucleotides are TGTGCCAGCAGTTCTTATCCCTGGGAGCAGTTCTTC.

A few counts support this clone. This chain connects TRBV29-1 to TRBJ2-1; D unclear. The CDR3 consists of 12 residues. The germline gives CDR1 SQVTM, CDR2 ANQGSEA. The V end was cut by 4 bases, the J end by 7 bases, with 11 bases between. The CDR3 protein is CSVAENSNEQFF. As DNA, the CDR3 is TGCAGCGTTGCCGAAAATAGTAATGAGCAGTTCTTC.